The T cell receptor (beta chain) described here comes from a study of T cell responses to AZD1222 COVID-19 vaccine. About the study: Second-dose intervals of approximately 4 or approximately 12 weeks were pooled. The study, taken as a whole, reports: Baseline seropositivity characterized only a handful of AZD1222 recipients. Dominant CD4 TCR responses targeted spike regions 160-218 and 743-854. The donors showed a predominance of white British ancestry and of females, with possible underestimation of clonal diversity.

Germline loops: CDR1 MNHEY, CDR2 SMNVEV (reference sequence). This CDR3 is built from 15 residues. The junction had 12 bases not matched to a gene; V was cut back by 8 bases and J by 4 bases. TCRdb's copy holds only in-frame clones and misses some; the assay was immunoSEQ multiplex PCR. The sample carries around 88,000 clones, approximately 86% recorded once. Comment on this clone: No antigen is known for it.

The receptor's source is an adult in good health. Material: peripheral blood, obtained on day 0 of AZD1222 vaccination. The chain employs TRBV27 and TRBJ1-1; TRBD1 aligns across 8 bases. This chain's CDR3 is CASWDPQGAVTEAFF. The CDR3 nucleotides read TGTGCCAGCTGGGATCCCCAGGGGGCTGTCACTGAAGCTTTCTTT.